This TCR beta chain is from a study of cytomegalovirus exposure and HLA in healthy donors. The overall study: The approximately 700 first-cohort repertoires shared a platform with the approximately 110 validation repertoires, as reported in a later analysis. Broader study findings: Specific recognition of CMV antigens was confirmed in vitro for a few chains (all CMV-associated).

Details on this clone: Its antigen remains unknown.

The repertoire was sequenced with immunoSEQ multiplex PCR; TCRdb's copy has only in-frame clones and lacks some. The table lists 100,000 to 150,000 clones, around nine tenths of them singletons, with 1.4% in the top ten. In germline, CDR1 is MNHEY, CDR2 SVGAGI. The CDR3 contains 14 residues. Trimming took off 0 bases at V and 5 bases at J, with 10 bases between the two ends. Material: PBMCs. This clonotype was sampled from a man younger than 45 in good health and CMV-seronegative. The chain uses TRBV6-5 and TRBJ1-2; TRBD1 might be the D (6 bases). In DNA form, the CDR3 reads TGTGCCAGCAGTTACTCTTGGCAGGGGTATGGCTACACCTTC. This gives the protein CASSYSWQGYGYTF.